This TCR beta chain was found in a study of shared clonotypes between healthy human individuals. Sorted subsets were amplified in replicate PCRs using 200 ng DNA, about 30,000 T cell genomes. Profiled with immunoSEQ multiplex PCR; TCRdb holds only in-frame clones, not every one. The table lists about 1 million clones, around 76% of them singletons. J lost 3 bases, V lost 2 bases, and 3 bases had no gene match. CDR1 is SGHNT, CDR2 YENEEA, per germline. The CDR3 sequence is 15 residues long. This clone has more than one count but fewer than ten. V and J are TRBV11-3 and TRBJ2-1; 8 bases map to TRBD2. The sequence was collected from a man between 18 and 29 years old in good health. The specimen sequenced was memory CD4+ T cells sorted from blood. Subset of the sample: CD45RA-negative fraction. CDR3 in DNA: TGTGCCAGCAGCTTAACTAGCGGCATCTACAATGAGCAGTTCTTC. Protein product: CASSLTSGIYNEQFF.